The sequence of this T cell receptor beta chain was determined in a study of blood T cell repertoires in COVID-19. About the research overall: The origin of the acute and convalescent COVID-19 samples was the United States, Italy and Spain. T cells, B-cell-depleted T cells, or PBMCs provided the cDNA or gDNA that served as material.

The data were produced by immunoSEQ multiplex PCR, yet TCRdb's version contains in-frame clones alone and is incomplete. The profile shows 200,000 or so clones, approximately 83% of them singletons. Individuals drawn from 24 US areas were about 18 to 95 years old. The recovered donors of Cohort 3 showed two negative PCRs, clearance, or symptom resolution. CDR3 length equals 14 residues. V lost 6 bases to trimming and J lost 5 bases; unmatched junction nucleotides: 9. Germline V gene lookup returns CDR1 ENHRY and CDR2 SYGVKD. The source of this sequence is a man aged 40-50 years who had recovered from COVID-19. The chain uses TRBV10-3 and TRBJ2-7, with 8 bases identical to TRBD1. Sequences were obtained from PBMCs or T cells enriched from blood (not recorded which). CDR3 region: CAIRKTGVDDEQYF. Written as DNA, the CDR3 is TGTGCCATCAGAAAGACAGGGGTTGACGACGAGCAGTACTTC.